This T cell receptor beta chain is from a study of blood T cells in healthy people across ages. For this clonotype: The junction differs from germline at one of its ends, possibly a read error.

A sample-barcoded 5' primer and a J-beta primer mix were used in a second PCR of about 7 to 12 cycles. TCRdb reprocessed the 5' RACE reads with MiXCR, giving one entry per CDR3 protein. Of 1.5 million to 2 million distinct CDR3 sequences in the sample, around 40% are singletons; the top ten hold more than 20%. Drawn from each donor were about 9 milliliters of peripheral blood. Each sample yielded at least 5 micrograms of PBMC total RNA. The sample comprised blood. The source is a human donor in good health.

In DNA, the CDR3 is TGTTCCAGCAGCTTTGGGGGCCTTGAGACCCAGTACTTC. It encodes CSSSFGGLETQYF. The rearrangement uses TRBV7-9 and TRBJ2-5; D may be TRBD1 (6 bases). The CDR3 is made up of 13 amino acids. CDR1 is SEHNR and CDR2 is FQNEAQ in the germline V gene (reference sequence). The entire variable domain, with the rest obtained from reference TRBV7-9 and TRBJ2-5, is as follows: DTGVSQNPRHKITKRGQNVTFRCDPISEHNRLYWYRQTLGQGPEFLTYFQNEAQLEKSRLLSDRFSAERPKGSFSTLEIQRTEQGDSAMYLCSSSFGGLETQYFGPGTRLLVL.